This TCR beta chain stems from a study of Graves' ophthalmopathy and Graves' hyperthyroidism. At the level of the study: By definition, stable hyperthyroidism involved no ophthalmopathy within 18 months of follow-up.

Findings and caveats of the study: Ophthalmopathy progression was predicted by the model at about 70% sensitivity and less than 80% specificity.

CDR3 regions of TCR beta were amplified from RNA transcripts. The library came from an HTBI-primed first-round RT-PCR and a second-round multiplex PCR. TCRdb processed the multiplex PCR reads anew with MiXCR; each CDR3 protein has one entry. This table holds around 1,000,000 distinct CDR3 sequences, 35% to 40% found once. In this sample, this clonotype turned up many times. The antigen is not known. CDR1 and CDR2 (germline): SGDLS, YYNGEE. The J segment lost 1 base and the V segment lost 4 bases, leaving 6 bases of the junction unmatched. The CDR3 is 17 residues long. The receptor was derived from an adult man with Graves' hyperthyroidism. The V gene is TRBV9, the J gene TRBJ2-6, with 9 bases fitting TRBD1. Sequenced sample: peripheral blood or thyroid tissue (not recorded which). The CDR3 region is CASSLRTGASGANVLTF. The CDR3 DNA sequence: TGTGCCAGCAGCTTGCGGACAGGGGCGTCTGGGGCCAACGTCCTGACTTTC.